This is a list of T cell receptor beta chains from one sample in a study of cytomegalovirus exposure and HLA in healthy donors. Clones were sequenced by immunoSEQ multiplex PCR, and TCRdb holds only the in-frame ones, with some missing. The sample consists of roughly 150,000 clones, 80% to 85% of them appearing once. What was sequenced was PBMCs. Receptors were obtained from a woman younger than 30 in good health and CMV-seronegative. The CDR3 runs from the conserved cysteine through the conserved F or W. The order of the fields is D gene, J gene, V gene, clone size, CDR3 DNA, CDR3 protein. A D gene is named only where the DNA matches it firmly. Not every row has a clone size; where given, it reads once, few, many or a size class.

TRBD1,TRBJ2-2,TRBV5-1,-,TGCGCCAGCAGTTTACTCTCGGGACAGACCAACACCGGGGAGCTGTTTTTT,CASSLLSGQTNTGELFF
-,TRBJ1-1,TRBV2,-,TGTGCCAGCAGTGAAGCGATATTGAGTGAAGCTTTCTTT,CASSEAILSEAFF
-,TRBJ1-2,TRBV19,-,TGTGCCAGTAGTATGGCCCTAGCTAACTATGGCTACACCTTC,CASSMALANYGYTF
TRBD1,TRBJ1-4,TRBV9,-,TGTGCCAGCACCGAGACGGACAGGGGTGAAAAACTGTTTTTT,CASTETDRGEKLFF
TRBD1,TRBJ2-2,TRBV7-9,-,TGTGCCAGCAGCACCTGGGACAGCAGTACCGGGGAGCTGTTTTTT,CASSTWDSSTGELFF
-,TRBJ1-6,TRBV7-8,-,TGTGCCAGCAGCTCCCACCCCCCTCGGACGAAAGGACTCTTT,CASSSHPPRTKGLF
-,TRBJ1-4,TRBV5-1,-,TGCGCCAGCAGCTTAAGTCTGGAGGGTGAAAAACTGTTTTTT,CASSLSLEGEKLFF
-,TRBJ1-1,TRBV19,few,TGTGCCAGTAGTATTGGCAGGGCGAACACTGAAGCTTTCTTT,CASSIGRANTEAFF
-,TRBJ2-7,TRBV7-2,once,TGTGCCAGCAGCTTAGCTCCGGAGATTCGATACGAGCAGTACTTC,CASSLAPEIRYEQYF
TRBD1,TRBJ1-1,TRBV18,few,TGTGCCAGCTCACCAATCTTAGGGGGCGCGGGGCCAGCTTTCTTT,CASSPILGGAGPAFF
TRBD2,TRBJ2-1,TRBV14,-,TGTGCCAGCAGCCAAGACCCAAGACGGCGGGGGGGAGCCTACAATGAGCAGTTCTTC,CASSQDPRRRGGAYNEQFF
TRBD1,TRBJ2-7,TRBV5-1,-,TGCGCCAGCAGCCCAGGACAGGGGAATTTGTACGAGCAGTACTTC,CASSPGQGNLYEQYF
-,TRBJ1-1,TRBV23-1,-,TGCGCCAGCAGTCGCTCGGGTCTGGGGAACACTGAAGCTTTCTTT,CASSRSGLGNTEAFF
TRBD1,TRBJ1-5,TRBV2,-,TGTGCCAGCGGTAAGGGGCAGGGGGCGAATCAGCCCCAGCATTTT,CASGKGQGANQPQHF
TRBD1,TRBJ1-2,TRBV11-2,once,TGTGCCAGCAGCTTACAGGGGGTCCACTATGGCTACACCTTC,CASSLQGVHYGYTF
TRBD2,TRBJ2-3,TRBV6-5,-,TGTGCCAGCAGCCGGACTAGCAGCACAGATACGCAGTATTTT,CASSRTSSTDTQYF
-,TRBJ2-7,TRBV5-1,-,TGCGCCAGCAGCTTCCGGTCGGGGGACGAGCAGTACTTC,CASSFRSGDEQYF
-,TRBJ1-5,TRBV19,-,TGTGCCAGTAGTTCTCCAGGCGTTCGGAGCAATCAGCCCCAGCATTTT,CASSSPGVRSNQPQHF
TRBD1,TRBJ2-2,TRBV4-1,few,TGCGCCAGCAGCCCCCTTAGACAGGGGGGAATGACCGGGGAGCTGTTTTTT,CASSPLRQGGMTGELFF
TRBD2,TRBJ2-3,TRBV9,-,TGTGCCAGCAGCGTGAGGACTAGTCTCTCAGATACGCAGTATTTT,CASSVRTSLSDTQYF
-,TRBJ2-2,TRBV28,-,TGTGCCAGCAGCTCCCCGTCCGTTCTCGCCGGGGAGCTGTTTTTT,CASSSPSVLAGELFF
-,TRBJ1-1,TRBV28,once,TGTGCCAGCAGTTCGTTTACAGGGGAAGCTTTCTTT,CASSSFTGEAFF
TRBD1,TRBJ2-5,TRBV27,-,TGTGCCAGCAGGACCGACAGGGGATTCGAAGAGACCCAGTACTTC,CASRTDRGFEETQYF